This is a list of T cell receptor beta chains from one sample in a study of T-cell reconstitution after alpha-beta-depleted transplantation in children. One entry per CDR3 protein, called by TCRdb with MiXCR from the PCR reads. The sample lists 250,000 to 300,000 distinct CDR3 sequences; over 8% were seen once. This specimen was PBMCs from the stem cell graft donor, taken from the stem cell graft. Every receptor here comes from a human donor who donated a stem cell graft to a child with SCID. CDR3s include the opening cysteine and the closing phenylalanine or tryptophan. The order of the fields is V gene, CDR3 protein.

>TRBV10-3
CAISERGGGTDTQYF
>TRBV7-9
CASSLGMGGAYEQYF
>TRBV5-1
CASSLGSYGYTF
>TRBV3-1
CASSQDPVNTEAFF
>TRBV10-3
CAISDPGTGVAPLHF
>TRBV12-3/TRBV12-4
CASSFGGAGGYTF
>TRBV4-2
CASSWDPTTYNEQFF
>TRBV6-5
CASSYTGTVYEQYF
>TRBV10-3
CAISPGTEQFF
>TRBV5-5
CASSLVSAPAYNEQFF
>TRBV12-5
CASGLDRNTGELFF
>TRBV15
CATSSRTGQATGELFF
>TRBV20-1
CSAHTHFGGLAGNNEQFF
>TRBV27
CASSSSVGFLDTEAFF
>TRBV12-3/TRBV12-4
CASSRPGGINSPLHF
>TRBV4-1
CASSHDHSEAFSYEQYF
>TRBV13
CASSLEGRWDNEQFF
>TRBV20-1
CSAARDFQETQYF
>TRBV6-5
CASRTGVETQYF
>TRBV5-1
CTSSLVGLSYEQYF
>TRBV5-5
CASSLEPGTYGYTF
>TRBV20-1
CSATGGSMNTEAFF
>TRBV3-1
CASSQDLVFGTSGSQETQYF
>TRBV20-1
CSARIPGQGHHEQYF
>TRBV7-6
CASSLSRAERPTGELFF
>TRBV7-9
CASSPRTSEGEKLFF
>TRBV2
CASSVISQETQYF
>TRBV5-6
CASSLVGTDYGYTF